These 24 T cell receptor beta chains were sequenced from one sample in a study of cytomegalovirus exposure and HLA in healthy donors. The primer mix had 60 Vbeta and 13 Jbeta primers. Measured with immunoSEQ multiplex PCR; TCRdb has only the in-frame clones, and not every one. This table has over 150,000 clones, about 71% appearing once. Sequencing was done on a sample of PBMCs. The origin of the receptors is a man aged 50 to 59 in good health and CMV-seronegative.

The chain is built from TRBV5-1 and TRBJ2-3, with 9 bases fitting TRBD2. V lost 0 bases, J lost 1 base, and 3 bases stayed unmatched. The CDR3 is 16 amino acids. Germline V lookup: CDR1 SGHRS, CDR2 YFSETQ. CDR3 bases: TGCGCCAGCAGCTTGGAAGTAGCGGGAGGCACAGATACGCAGTATTTT. Amino acid sequence: CASSLEVAGGTDTQYF.

V usage is TRBV5-4 and J usage is TRBJ1-4; tentative D call: TRBD1 (5 bases). V gave up 0 bases and J gave up 7 bases, with 7 bases separating them. Germline-derived CDR1 and CDR2 are SGHNT and YYREEE (reference sequence). The CDR3 is made up of 13 amino acids. The CDR3 DNA is TGTGCCAGCAGCTTGGAAGGGGTTGAAAAACTGTTTTTT. It is translated as CASSLEGVEKLFF.

In this sample, this clone turned up a few times. In the same sample, other DNA sequences code for this CDR3. The chain has TRBV6-1 and TRBJ1-2, with a tentative D call TRBD1 (6 bases). V dropped 3 bases and J dropped 2 bases, with 10 bases sitting between them. CDR1 is MNHNS, CDR2 SASEGT, per germline. This CDR3 has 14 residues. CDR3 coding DNA: TGTGCCAGCAGTGACAGGGGTGGCAACTATGGCTACACCTTC. This codes for CASSDRGGNYGYTF.

This rearrangement joins TRBV4-2 to TRBJ1-4; 7 bases line up with TRBD1. Germline V gene data show CDR1 as LGHNA and CDR2 as YNFKEQ. The ends lost 1 base at V and 4 bases at J; junction bases unmatched: 3. The CDR3 length is 15 residues. CDR3 loop: CASSQGDRINEKLFF. For the CDR3, the DNA is TGTGCCAGCAGCCAAGGGGACAGAATTAATGAAAAACTGTTTTTT.

This rearrangement joins TRBV10-3 to TRBJ2-7, with TRBD1 matching 12 bases. Germline V gene data show CDR1 as ENHRY and CDR2 as SYGVKD. CDR3 length: 19 amino acids. V lost 4 bases, J lost 2 bases, and 15 bases stayed unmatched. The CDR3 spells CAISGGSGTGGGPTYEQYF. CDR3 coding DNA: TGTGCCATCAGTGGGGGTTCCGGGACAGGGGGCGGACCAACCTACGAGCAGTACTTC.

The chain is built from TRBV7-2 and TRBJ1-5; possibly TRBD1 for D (5 bases). This CDR3 contains 14 residues. Germline CDR1 reads SGHTA; CDR2 reads FQGNSA. V lost 5 bases and J lost 0, with 8 bases in between. CDR3 nucleotide sequence: TGTGCCAGCAGCCAAGACAGTAGCAATCAGCCCCAGCATTTT. Translating gives CASSQDSSNQPQHF.

The chain is built from TRBV5-1 and TRBJ1-1; 7 nucleotides align to TRBD1. Trimming took 4 bases from V and 7 from J; bases not matched to a gene: 10. Germline V lookup: CDR1 SGHRS, CDR2 YFSETQ. The CDR3 runs to 14 residues. This CDR3 is CASSLTGTDGEAFF. CDR3 in DNA: TGCGCCAGCAGCCTTACCGGGACAGATGGTGAAGCTTTCTTT.

This clone was observed a few times. This chain joins TRBV5-1 and TRBJ1-2, with 7 positions matching TRBD1. With 0 bases clipped from V and 3 bases from J, the junction kept 5 bases outside the gene matches. The CDR3 runs 15 residues. The V gene's germline CDR1 is SGHRS and CDR2 YFSETQ. CDR3 nucleotides: TGCGCCAGCAGCTTGGGATTAGGGGGCGACTATGGCTACACCTTC. Its protein is CASSLGLGGDYGYTF.

The table lists this clone with a count of one. V usage is TRBV18 and J usage is TRBJ2-3; D is unresolved. V shed 3 bases and J shed 5 bases, with 12 bases lying between them. The V gene's germline CDR1 is KGHSH and CDR2 LQKENI. The CDR3 is made up of 14 amino acids. The CDR3 coding sequence is TGTGCCAGCTCACCTTCTGAGCTTAGAGATACGCAGTATTTT. Its protein product is CASSPSELRDTQYF.

The chain combines TRBV7-9 with TRBJ2-5, with D possibly being TRBD2 (6 bases). The length of the CDR3 is 16 residues. Trimming pared 10 bases from V and 0 bases from J, leaving 21 bases between. Germline lookup yields CDR1 SEHNR and CDR2 FQNEAQ (reference sequence). The CDR3 region is CATISWGGIYQETQYF. In nucleotides, the CDR3 is TGTGCCACCATCTCCTGGGGCGGGATCTACCAAGAGACCCAGTACTTC.

The V call is TRBV5-1, the J call TRBJ2-5, with 8 nucleotides matching TRBD1. The J call could be wrong; TRBJ2-7 is a better fit for the DNA end. CDR3 length: 15 amino acids. CDR1 is SGHRS and CDR2 is YFSETQ in the germline V gene. CDR3 DNA sequence: TGCGCCAGCAGCACATCAGGACAGGGATTTTACGAGCAGTACTTC. Its protein is CASSTSGQGFYEQYF.

This clone was recorded a few times. The rearrangement links TRBV5-1 to TRBJ2-1, with TRBD1 matching 9 bases. J was trimmed by 8 bases and V by 6 bases; bases with no gene match: 6. CDR1 is SGHRS, CDR2 YFSETQ, per germline. The CDR3 has 13 residues. The CDR3 DNA reads TGCGCCAGCAACCCGGGACAGGGAGATGAGCAGTTCTTC. This codes for CASNPGQGDEQFF. Supplemented by reference TRBV5-1 and TRBJ2-1, the full variable domain reads KAGVTQTPRYLIKTRGQQVTLSCSPISGHRSVSWYQQTPGQGLQFLFEYFSETQRNKGNFPGRFSGRQFSNSRSEMNVSTLELGDSALYLCASNPGQGDEQFFGPGTRLTVL.

This rearrangement joins TRBV10-3 to TRBJ1-5, with 7 bases matching TRBD1. V lost 3 bases to trimming and J lost 4 bases; unmatched junction nucleotides: 6. Germline CDR1 reads ENHRY; CDR2 reads SYGVKD. The CDR3 runs to 15 residues. The CDR3 spells CAISENRGGNQPQHF. The CDR3 nucleotides are TGTGCCATCAGTGAAAACAGGGGAGGAAATCAGCCCCAGCATTTT.

The rearrangement uses TRBV27 and TRBJ1-2, with unresolved D. Trimming stripped 4 bases from V and 0 bases from J, with 9 bases between. This CDR3 spans 14 amino acids. Germline assignment: CDR1 MNHEY and CDR2 SMNVEV (reference sequence). The CDR3 nucleotides are TGTGCCAGCAGTTCCCTGGGCTCTAACTATGGCTACACCTTC. Protein product: CASSSLGSNYGYTF.

The chain carries TRBV2 and TRBJ2-7, with a possible D match to TRBD2 (6 bases). Germline V CDR1 and CDR2: SNHLY, FYNNEI. Deletions cut 6 bases from V and 2 bases from J, with 17 bases between. The CDR3 loop spans 15 amino acids. CDR3 region: CASRDRGARAYEQYF. The CDR3 DNA follows: TGTGCCAGCAGGGACCGCGGGGCGCGAGCCTACGAGCAGTACTTC.

This clone appeared once. This sequence joins TRBV7-9 and TRBJ1-6; the D is unclear. Germline values: CDR1 SEHNR, CDR2 FQNEAQ (reference sequence). The CDR3 runs to 15 residues. Trimming took 1 base from V and 6 from J, leaving 10 bases between them. CDR3 amino acids: CASSLETGFNSPLHF. The CDR3 DNA sequence: TGTGCCAGCAGCTTAGAAACGGGGTTTAATTCACCCCTCCACTTT.

This chain connects TRBV29-1 to TRBJ2-2, with 8 bases matching TRBD1. V was pared by 6 bases and J by 6 bases, with 12 bases of the junction left unmatched. The germline CDR1 and CDR2 sequences are SQVTM and ANQGSEA. The CDR3 sequence is 15 residues long. CDR3 in amino acids: CSVGTGGRTSGELFF. CDR3 DNA sequence: TGCAGCGTGGGGACAGGTGGTAGGACCTCCGGGGAGCTGTTTTTT.

This sequence joins TRBV5-1 and TRBJ2-5; the D is unclear. The CDR3 totals 13 residues. Germline V gives CDR1 SGHRS, CDR2 YFSETQ. V shed 0 bases and J shed 5 bases, with 8 bases lying between them. CDR3 amino acids: CASSLELEETQYF. The CDR3, as DNA: TGCGCCAGCAGCTTGGAGCTAGAGGAGACCCAGTACTTC.

The chain employs TRBV5-1 and TRBJ1-3; tentative D call: TRBD1 (5 bases). Germline CDR1 reads SGHRS; CDR2 reads YFSETQ. This CDR3 is 15 amino acids long. Trimming pared 1 base from V and 3 bases from J, leaving 11 bases between. The CDR3 DNA reads TGCGCCAGCAGCTTGTCGGGGGACCGTGGAAACACCATATATTTT. This gives the protein CASSLSGDRGNTIYF.

The rearrangement links TRBV19 to TRBJ1-3; perhaps TRBD1 as D (6 bases). CDR1 is LNHDA, CDR2 SQIVND, per germline (reference sequence). Trimming left V 5 bases short and J 0 bases short, with 14 bases between. CDR3 length: 16 residues. The CDR3 DNA is TGTGCCAGTAGTTTCATGAGGGGGATCTCTGGAAACACCATATATTTT. Translated: CASSFMRGISGNTIYF. The full variable domain, rest sourced from reference TRBV19 and TRBJ1-3, is DGGITQSPKYLFRKEGQNVTLSCEQNLNHDAMYWYRQDPGQGLRLIYYSQIVNDFQKGDIAEGYSVSREKKESFPLTVTSAQKNPTAFYLCASSFMRGISGNTIYFGEGSWLTVV.

The genes are TRBV4-1 and TRBJ2-1; TRBD1 matches 9 bases. J was trimmed by 6 bases and V by 0 bases; bases with no gene match: 9. This CDR3 comprises 17 residues. CDR1 MGHRA and CDR2 YSYEKL come from the germline V gene. CDR3 bases: TGCGCCAGCAGCCAAGAGGTTAGGACAGGGGCCTCCAATGAGCAGTTCTTC. This gives the protein CASSQEVRTGASNEQFF.

The chain is built from TRBV5-1 and TRBJ1-1, with D possibly TRBD1 on 6 matching bases. Germline CDR1 SGHRS, CDR2 YFSETQ. The CDR3 is made up of 14 amino acids. The ends were cut back, 1 base at V and 4 bases at J, with 11 bases in the middle. DNA of the CDR3: TGCGCCAGCAGCTTGTCAACAGGGTTCACTGAAGCTTTCTTT. This sequence encodes CASSLSTGFTEAFF.

This chain links TRBV7-8 with TRBJ2-6, with 12 bases identical to TRBD1. The CDR3 runs 17 residues. The germline gives CDR1 SGHVS, CDR2 FQNEAQ. Unmatched junction bases numbered 4, after V lost 5 bases and J lost 2 bases. CDR3 bases: TGTGCCAGCAGCCCGGGACAGGGGGCGGCTGGGGCCAACGTCCTGACTTTC. As protein: CASSPGQGAAGANVLTF.

The chain recombines TRBV5-1 with TRBJ2-7; 10 nucleotides align to TRBD1. Germline CDR1 reads SGHRS; CDR2 reads YFSETQ. The CDR3 contains 14 residues. Germline trimming cut 4 bases from V and 2 bases from J; bases unmatched to any gene: 3. This chain's CDR3 is CASSPDRGTYEQYF. The CDR3 coding sequence is TGCGCCAGCAGCCCGGACAGGGGGACCTACGAGCAGTACTTC.